The 8 T cell receptor beta chains given below trace back to one sample, sequenced in a study of cytomegalovirus exposure and HLA in healthy donors. The PCR made use of 60 Vbeta and 13 Jbeta primers. Clones were read by immunoSEQ multiplex PCR, and TCRdb kept only the in-frame ones, dropping some. The sample records 140,000 or so clones, 70% to 85% being singletons. Sequencing input: PBMCs. These receptors all stem from a man aged 35 to 55 in good health and CMV-seronegative.

This clone was detected only a few times. J is TRBJ1-1 and V is TRBV11-2, with a weak D call TRBD1 (6 bases). The CDR3 is 13 residues long. Trimming cost V 6 bases and J 6 bases, with 14 bases left between them. The germline V gene encodes CDR1 SGHAT and CDR2 FQNNGV. The CDR3 sequence: CASSRFRGAEAFF. The CDR3 DNA is TGTGCCAGCAGTCGTTTCAGGGGCGCTGAAGCTTTCTTT.

V usage is TRBV5-1 and J usage is TRBJ2-1, with TRBD2 identical over 7 bases. Germline V CDR1 and CDR2: SGHRS, YFSETQ. With 4 bases clipped from V and 0 bases from J, the junction kept 7 bases outside the gene matches. This CDR3 contains 16 residues. CDR3 sequence (DNA): TGCGCCAGCAGCCGCACTAGCGTTAGCTCCTACAATGAGCAGTTCTTC. Amino acids: CASSRTSVSSYNEQFF.

This clone was found once. The J gene is TRBJ2-1, the V gene TRBV27; 8 bases map to TRBD2. The CDR3 is made up of 17 amino acids. Unmatched junction bases numbered 11, after V lost 3 bases and J lost 4 bases. Looked up from germline, CDR1 is MNHEY and CDR2 is SMNVEV (reference sequence). The CDR3 DNA is TGTGCCAGCAGTTTGGACGGGAGGGCCTTCTTTTACAATGAGCAGTTCTTC. Its translation is CASSLDGRAFFYNEQFF.

This chain uses TRBV4-1 with TRBJ1-4; D is undetermined. The CDR3 is made up of 14 amino acids. With 4 bases removed from V and 5 bases from J, the gap between germline ends came to 11 bases. Germline CDR1 is MGHRA and CDR2 is YSYEKL. The CDR3 nucleotides are TGCGCCAGCAGCCCCCGGGAGGGAAATGAAAAACTGTTTTTT. As protein: CASSPREGNEKLFF.

This clone turned up a few times. The CDR3 region is CASSDSSYDSGRENTQYF. The CDR3 DNA reads as TGTGCCAGCAGTGACTCTTCCTACGATAGCGGGAGGGAAAATACGCAGTATTTT. The chain joins TRBV6-4 to TRBJ2-3, with 11 bases matching TRBD2. In germline, CDR1 is MRHNA, CDR2 SNTAGT. The CDR3 runs to 18 residues. V lost 0 bases to trimming and J lost 7 bases; unmatched junction nucleotides: 12.

This sequence joins TRBV27 and TRBJ2-1; D may be TRBD2 (5 bases). The CDR3 extends over 14 amino acids. The V and J ends lost 3 bases and 4 bases respectively, with 10 bases between them. Germline CDR1 MNHEY, CDR2 SMNVEV (reference sequence). The CDR3 loop reads CASSFAGGYNEQFF. The CDR3 nucleotides are TGTGCCAGCAGTTTCGCGGGCGGGTACAATGAGCAGTTCTTC.

V is TRBV28 and J is TRBJ1-2, with D possibly being TRBD1 (5 bases). The CDR3 length is 13 residues. The ends were cut back, 2 bases at V and 4 bases at J, with 8 bases in the middle. The germline CDR1 and CDR2 sequences are MDHEN and SYDVKM. The CDR3 coding sequence is TGTGCCAGCAGTTTAACAGACAGCTATGGCTACACCTTC. It specifies CASSLTDSYGYTF.

This clone was seen only once. The rearrangement uses TRBV11-2 and TRBJ2-7; the D is unclear. Trimming took off 4 bases at V and 7 bases at J, with 17 bases between the two ends. CDR3 length equals 14 residues. CDR1 is SGHAT, CDR2 FQNNGV, per germline. CDR3 DNA sequence: TGTGCCAGCAGCTCGGAGCCTTGGATCCTGGAGCAGTACTTC. This sequence encodes CASSSEPWILEQYF.